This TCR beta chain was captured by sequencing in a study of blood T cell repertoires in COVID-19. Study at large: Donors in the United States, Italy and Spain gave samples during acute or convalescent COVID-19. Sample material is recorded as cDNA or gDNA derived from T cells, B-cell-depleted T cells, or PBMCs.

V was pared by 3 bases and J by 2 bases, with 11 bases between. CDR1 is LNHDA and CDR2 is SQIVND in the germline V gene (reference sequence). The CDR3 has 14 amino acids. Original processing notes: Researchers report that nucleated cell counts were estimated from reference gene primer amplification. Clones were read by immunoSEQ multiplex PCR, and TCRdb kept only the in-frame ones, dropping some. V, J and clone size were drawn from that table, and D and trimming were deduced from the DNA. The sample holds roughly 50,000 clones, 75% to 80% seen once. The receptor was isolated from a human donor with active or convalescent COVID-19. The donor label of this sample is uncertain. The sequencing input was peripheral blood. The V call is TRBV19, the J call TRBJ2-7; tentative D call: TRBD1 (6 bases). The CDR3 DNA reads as TGTGCCAGTAGTATCCGGGACAACGCCTACGAGCAGTACTTC. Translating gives CASSIRDNAYEQYF.